This T cell receptor beta chain was profiled in a study of T cell clonotyping in hematopoietic cell transplantation. Study-level results: At the given depth, recipient repertoires were over 95% de novo clonotypes. Recipient TCR diversity dropped after transplant; expanded clonotypes rose from day 30 to 180.

This CDR3 spans 18 amino acids. Trimming shortened V by 4 bases and J by 4 bases, and 23 bases separated the two germline ends. Germline V gene sequence: CDR1 SEHNR, CDR2 FQNEAQ (reference sequence). By share, this clone counts as medium-sized. The antigen is unknown. Clones were read by immunoSEQ multiplex PCR, and TCRdb kept only the in-frame ones, dropping some. The sample lists 4,200 or so clones, approximately 80% seen once, with about 35% in the top ten. The source is a male patient between 50 and 60 years old who had an allogeneic stem cell transplant from an unrelated donor, so the T cells may come from the graft donor. Some clones in this sample may be carry-over from other donors' samples. The chain links TRBV7-9 to TRBJ1-3; the D gene is possibly TRBD1 (5 bases). The specimen was peripheral blood mononuclear cells, collected 100 days after allogeneic stem cell transplant. CDR3 sequence reads: CASSWSGTDILVGNTIYF. The CDR3 region has the DNA TGTGCCAGCAGCTGGTCCGGGACCGACATTCTTGTCGGAAACACCATATATTTT.